The 19 T cell receptor beta chains below were found in one sample sequenced in a study of blood T cell repertoires in COVID-19. Assay: immunoSEQ multiplex PCR; the TCRdb copy retains only in-frame clones and omits some. The sample carries about 160,000 clones, around 92% recorded once. The material sequenced was peripheral blood. The source of these receptors is a young man with COVID-19, enrolled during active disease.

The gene calls are TRBV3-1 (or the pseudogene TRBV3-2) and TRBJ2-7, with 7 nucleotides matching TRBD2. The CDR3 totals 15 residues. The V segment lost 1 base and the J segment 3 bases; nucleotides outside the gene matches: 6. Germline-derived CDR1 and CDR2 are LGHDT and YNNKEL (reference sequence). In DNA form, the CDR3 reads TGTGCCAGCAGCCAAGCCTCCACTAGCGACTACGAGCAGTACTTC. Translating it yields CASSQASTSDYEQYF.

J is TRBJ1-5 and V is TRBV2; D is possibly TRBD1 (6 bases). Deletions cut 6 bases from V and 8 bases from J, with 20 bases between. The germline V gene has CDR1 SNHLY and CDR2 FYNNEI. This CDR3 region has 15 residues. DNA for the CDR3: TGTGCCAGCAGCGTTCACCAGGGGTTTGGGGAGCCCCAGCATTTT. Its translation: CASSVHQGFGEPQHF.

This chain links TRBV7-9 with TRBJ1-6, with 8 bases lining up with TRBD1. Germline lookup yields CDR1 SEHNR and CDR2 FQNEAQ (reference sequence). The CDR3 length is 16 residues. The trim removed 5 bases at V and 9 bases at J, leaving 12 bases unmatched. The CDR3 is CASSPKAGGAGSPLHF. CDR3 nucleotides: TGTGCCAGCAGCCCTAAGGCAGGGGGCGCCGGTTCACCCCTCCACTTT.

Written as DNA, the CDR3 is TGTGCCACTGGGGGACAGGGGAATCAGCCCCAGCATTTT. As protein: CATGGQGNQPQHF. This chain connects TRBV19 to TRBJ1-5; 10 bases are shared with TRBD1. V lost 10 bases, J lost 4 bases, and 4 bases stayed unmatched. This CDR3 has 13 residues. Germline CDR1 and CDR2: LNHDA and SQIVND (reference sequence).

The chain couples TRBV11-2 to TRBJ1-6; TRBD1 agrees at 11 bases. J gave up 4 bases and V 4 bases, and 3 bases lay outside the gene matches. Germline V lookup: CDR1 SGHAT, CDR2 FQNNGV. CDR3 length: 16 amino acids. CDR3 residues: CASSYGQGAYNSPLHF. Written as DNA, the CDR3 is TGTGCCAGCAGCTACGGACAGGGGGCATATAATTCACCCCTCCACTTT. Full variable domain (remainder filled in from reference TRBV11-2 and TRBJ1-6): EAGVAQSPRYKIIEKRQSVAFWCNPISGHATLYWYQQILGQGPKLLIQFQNNGVVDDSQLPKDRFSAERLKGVDSTLKIQPAKLEDSAVYLCASSYGQGAYNSPLHFGNGTRLTVT.

The V call is TRBV10-3, the J call TRBJ2-3, with 16 bases identical to TRBD2. This CDR3 comprises 18 residues. Germline loops: CDR1 ENHRY, CDR2 SYGVKD. V lost 3 bases, J lost 5 bases, and 8 bases stayed unmatched. The CDR3 region has the DNA TGTGCCATCAGTGATGCCGGGACTAGCGGGAGGGCCGTAGATACGCAGTATTTT. Translating it yields CAISDAGTSGRAVDTQYF.

The CDR3 region is CASSLLGGTTGEQYF. Written as DNA, the CDR3 is TGTGCCAGCAGCTTATTGGGGGGAACTACGGGCGAGCAGTACTTC. V and J are TRBV7-6 and TRBJ2-7; tentatively, D is TRBD2 (6 bases). The length of the CDR3 is 15 residues. Germline lookup yields CDR1 SGHVS and CDR2 FNYEAQ. V lost 2 bases to trimming and J lost 6 bases, with 17 bases between them.

In its sample, this clone was seen once. The V call is TRBV3-1 (or the pseudogene TRBV3-2), the J call TRBJ1-6; TRBD1 matches 9 bases. From germline, CDR1 is LGHDT and CDR2 YNNKEL (reference sequence). The CDR3 contains 16 residues. Trimming cost V 1 base and J 14 bases; bases outside gene matches: 12. CDR3 coding DNA: TGTGCCAGCAGCCAAGGGGGGACAGGGTCCTCGTCTGCCCTCCACTTT. This gives the protein CASSQGGTGSSSALHF.

This chain uses TRBV7-9 with TRBJ1-1, with D possibly matching TRBD1 (5 bases). Germline V gene data show CDR1 as SEHNR and CDR2 as FQNEAQ (reference sequence). V dropped 7 bases and J dropped 0 bases, with 21 bases sitting between them. This CDR3 has 17 residues. CDR3 bases: TGTGCCAGCACCCGGAGGGGCGGTCTCATAATGAACACTGAAGCTTTCTTT. Translated: CASTRRGGLIMNTEAFF.

This sequence joins TRBV5-6 and TRBJ1-2; 10 nucleotides match TRBD1. Trimming took 5 bases from V and 9 from J; bases not matched to a gene: 10. The CDR3 covers 14 residues. Germline assignment: CDR1 SGHDT and CDR2 YYEEEE. This CDR3 is CASSHRDRGGSYTF. The DNA of the CDR3 is TGTGCCAGCAGTCACCGGGACAGGGGCGGGAGCTACACCTTC.

The J gene is TRBJ2-7, the V gene TRBV19, with D perhaps matching TRBD1 (6 bases). V was clipped by 3 bases and J by 6 bases, with 9 bases between them. The CDR3 loop spans 12 amino acids. The germline gives CDR1 LNHDA, CDR2 SQIVND (reference sequence). CDR3 amino acids: CASSIGTSEQYF. The CDR3 DNA sequence: TGTGCCAGTAGTATTGGGACAAGCGAGCAGTACTTC.

The chain carries TRBV7-2 and TRBJ1-5; D perhaps matches TRBD1 (5 bases). CDR3 length equals 14 residues. Germline CDR1 is SGHTA and CDR2 is FQGNSA. V dropped 5 bases and J dropped 3 bases, with 11 bases sitting between them. The CDR3 loop is CASSTPGDNQPQHF. The CDR3, as DNA: TGTGCCAGCAGCACACCGGGGGACAATCAGCCCCAGCATTTT.

V usage is TRBV30 and J usage is TRBJ1-1; D is unclear. The ends were cut back, 4 bases at V and 7 bases at J, with 10 bases in the middle. The CDR3 totals 11 residues. Germline CDR1 GTSNPN, CDR2 SVGIG (reference sequence). The CDR3 loop reads CAWTVQVEAFF. CDR3 coding DNA: TGTGCCTGGACCGTCCAGGTTGAAGCTTTCTTT.

The V gene is TRBV14, the J gene TRBJ2-3, with 8 bases aligning to TRBD2. V lost 4 bases and J lost 2; bases outside the gene matches: 5. CDR3 length equals 15 residues. Germline loops: CDR1 SGHDN, CDR2 FVKESK. Written as DNA, the CDR3 is TGTGCCAGCAGCCCCAATAGCGGGAACACAGATACGCAGTATTTT. This codes for CASSPNSGNTDTQYF. The variable domain in full, completed from reference TRBV14 and TRBJ2-3, reads EAGVTQFPSHSVIEKGQTVTLRCDPISGHDNLYWYRRVMGKEIKFLLHFVKESKQDESGMPNNRFLAERTGGTYSTLKVQPAELEDSGVYFCASSPNSGNTDTQYFGPGTRLTVL.

The rearrangement joins TRBV5-1 to TRBJ2-4; 11 bases match TRBD2. V shed 0 bases, J shed 6 bases, and the junction held 5 bases outside the gene matches. CDR3 length: 16 amino acids. Per germline, CDR1 SGHRS and CDR2 YFSETQ. The CDR3 reads CASSLGLAGGANIQYF. For the CDR3, the DNA is TGCGCCAGCAGCTTGGGTCTAGCGGGAGGTGCAAACATTCAGTACTTC.

This chain connects TRBV19 to TRBJ2-7; the D gene is possibly TRBD1 (5 bases). V was trimmed by 1 base and J by 7 bases, leaving 14 bases between them. The CDR3 contains 14 residues. Germline-derived CDR1 and CDR2 are LNHDA and SQIVND (reference sequence). CDR3 in DNA: TGTGCCAGTAGTATAGGTACAGGCCTTGAGGAGCAGTACTTC. Its protein is CASSIGTGLEEQYF. The variable domain in full, with the rest retrieved from reference TRBV19 and TRBJ2-7, is DGGITQSPKYLFRKEGQNVTLSCEQNLNHDAMYWYRQDPGQGLRLIYYSQIVNDFQKGDIAEGYSVSREKKESFPLTVTSAQKNPTAFYLCASSIGTGLEEQYFGPGTRLTVT.

The genes are TRBV5-6 and TRBJ2-7; 7 positions agree with TRBD1. The germline V gene has CDR1 SGHDT and CDR2 YYEEEE. V shed 4 bases, J shed 6 bases, and the junction held 13 bases outside the gene matches. CDR3 length: 15 residues. The CDR3 sequence: CASSHRDSQLGEQYF. In DNA form, the CDR3 reads TGTGCCAGCAGCCATAGGGACAGCCAGTTGGGCGAGCAGTACTTC.

This sequence joins TRBV6-5 and TRBJ1-2; D is possibly TRBD1 (5 bases). V was trimmed by 4 bases and J by 1 base, leaving 10 bases between them. The CDR3 is 14 residues long. CDR1 and CDR2 from the germline V gene are MNHEY and SVGAGI. The CDR3 bases are TGTGCCAGCAGTTCCCCAGGGATTAACTATGGCTACACCTTC. This codes for CASSSPGINYGYTF.

V and J are TRBV28 and TRBJ2-1; 9 bases line up with TRBD2. Germline trimming cut 3 bases from V and 7 bases from J; bases unmatched to any gene: 7. CDR3 length: 15 amino acids. Germline lookup yields CDR1 MDHEN and CDR2 SYDVKM. The CDR3 DNA reads TGTGCCAGCAGTTTTGCGCGACTAGCGGAAAATGAGCAGTTCTTC. Translated, it gives CASSFARLAENEQFF.